The present TCR beta chain was sequenced within a study of metastatic and nonmetastatic thyroid tumors. The table lists this clone with many counts. The antigen is not known. Under the authors' procedure: It was from CDR3 differences across clinicopathological groups that a distant-metastasis classifier for papillary thyroid cancer was built. TCRdb used MiXCR to call clones anew from the PCR reads. TCRdb assigned the V and J calls; the authors' analysis was not used. The sample includes 89,000 or so clones, roughly 8.6% of them seen just once. Study-wide results and caveats: Patients with malignant thyroid tumors reportedly had significantly higher TCR beta diversity than those with benign nodules, in blood and tumor.

This CDR3 has 12 amino acids. Germline CDR1 is MNHEY and CDR2 is SVGAGI. Trimming left V 2 bases short and J 10 bases short, with 6 bases between. No patient received treatment before thyroid surgery. The source material was blood. J is TRBJ1-6 and V is TRBV6-5; D unresolved. The receptor comes from a female donor with papillary thyroid cancer or a benign thyroid nodule (not recorded which). Some clones in this sample may be carry-over from other donors' samples. CDR3: CASSYGRSPLHF. As DNA, the CDR3 is TGTGCCAGCAGTTACGGGAGGTCACCCCTCCACTTT.